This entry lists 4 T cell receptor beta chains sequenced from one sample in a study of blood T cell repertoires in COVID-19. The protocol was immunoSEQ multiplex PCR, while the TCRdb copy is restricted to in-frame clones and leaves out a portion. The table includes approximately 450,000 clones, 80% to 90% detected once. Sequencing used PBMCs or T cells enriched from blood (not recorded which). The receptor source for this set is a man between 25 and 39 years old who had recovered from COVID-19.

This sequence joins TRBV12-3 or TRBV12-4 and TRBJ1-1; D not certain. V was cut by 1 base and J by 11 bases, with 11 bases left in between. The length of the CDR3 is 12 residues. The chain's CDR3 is CASSLGFRLAFF. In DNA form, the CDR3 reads TGTGCCAGCAGTTTAGGTTTCAGACTGGCTTTCTTT.

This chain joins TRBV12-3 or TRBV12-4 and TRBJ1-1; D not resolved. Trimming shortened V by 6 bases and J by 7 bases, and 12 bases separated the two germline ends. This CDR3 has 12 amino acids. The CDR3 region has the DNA TGTGCCAGCAGCTTTGACACGATTGAAGCTTTCTTT. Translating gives CASSFDTIEAFF.

CDR3 loop: CASSQGVLTEAFF. The CDR3 DNA follows: TGTGCCAGCAGCCAAGGTGTTCTCACTGAAGCTTTCTTT. The rearrangement joins TRBV14 to TRBJ1-1; no firm D call. The CDR3 is made up of 13 amino acids. V lost 1 base, J lost 4 bases, and 7 bases lay in between. CDR1 SGHDN and CDR2 FVKESK come from the germline V gene.

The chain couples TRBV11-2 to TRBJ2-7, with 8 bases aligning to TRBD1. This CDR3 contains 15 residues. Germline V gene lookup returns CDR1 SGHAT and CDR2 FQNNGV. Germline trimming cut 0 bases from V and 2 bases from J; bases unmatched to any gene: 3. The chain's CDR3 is CASSLDRGPAYEQYF. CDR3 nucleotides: TGTGCCAGCAGCTTAGACAGGGGGCCCGCCTACGAGCAGTACTTC.